The present entry profiles one T cell receptor (beta chain) with its context. This clonotype was seen repeatedly, ten times or more. Its antigen specificity is not known. Base qualities were left out, and no much larger clone turns up one base away. The library was prepared using multiplex PCR. Instrument on record: Illumina HiSeq 2500. TCRbeta libraries were constructed through three rounds of nested PCR with primers (Table S4) according to protocols adapted from ARM-PCR. PCR products of 200-500 bp were gel-excised and purified with the QIAquick gel extraction kit before sequencing. As for the original processing: Trimmomatic was used to clean the reads, FLASH merged the cleaned reads into complete CDR3 sequences, and MiTCR assigned the sequences to V(D)J germline segments. Clonal diversity was calculated as the inverse Simpson's index using VDJtools. Productive reads were defined as in-frame sequences without a premature stop codon. TCRdb's own reprocessing of the public reads used fastp at Q25 and MiXCR and kept productive beta chains. Each CDR3 protein appears once, grouped with its most common genes and DNA. TCRdb, not the authors, supplied the V and J calls. Across this sample there are about 110,000 distinct CDR3 sequences, with about 63% seen only once. The top ten clones comprise 15% to 20% of the sample.

RNA was isolated from bulk unsorted tissue, and RNA quality was assessed with a NanoDrop ND-1000 and an Agilent 2100. Normal lung samples were distant non-tumor tissue taken more than 3 cm from the tumor edge. Donors were newly diagnosed lung cancer patients admitted for thoracic surgery in China between August and November 2014, without prior chemotherapy. Patients with previous radiotherapy or chemotherapy, or with another concurrent cancer, were excluded from the study. Pieces of surgical tissue measuring roughly 1-2.1 cm3 were kept in RNAlater solution and held at -80 degrees C until needed. The entry originates in a study of tumor and adjacent non-tumor tissue in lung cancer (dated by TCRdb to between 2017 and 2018). Notes on the research overall: By cancer type, the cohort comprised some 13 adenocarcinoma patients, a couple of squamous cell carcinoma patients and 1 small cell lung cancer patient. The 15 or so patients were aged roughly 30 to 76 years, included some 10 men and 5 women, and had TNM stage I to III disease. In total, sequencing yielded some 130 million productive TCRbeta reads, which works out to an average of around 4.2 million reads per sample. The study compared bulk TCRbeta repertoires between lung tumor tissue and matched distant non-tumor lung tissue from about 14 lung cancer patients. Some 30 paired specimens, one tumor and one normal lung sample per patient, were profiled by TCRbeta CDR3 sequencing.

V drops 0 bases and J drops 5 bases, leaving 5 bases in between. The germline V gene encodes CDR1 SQVTM and CDR2 ANQGSEA. Inclusive of the bounding cysteine and phenylalanine, the CDR3 is 11 residues long. The entry retains the CDR3 DNA only, 33 bases that are in frame from base 1. Study-wide conclusions, independent of this receptor: TCR diversity (inverse Simpson) was significantly higher in tumor than in normal lung tissue (roughly 390 vs 170, P = 0.0075, Mann-Whitney U test). Peripheral blood was not sequenced, so blood TCRbeta repertoires in these lung cancer patients were not examined. The top 100 clones accounted for a significantly larger cumulative portion of the repertoire in normal lung than in tumor tissue. Younger patients had significantly higher TCR diversity, and higher tumor TCR diversity was associated with shorter overall and disease-free survival. The cohort had only around 14 patients, and the authors noted that larger samples and more detailed clinical data are needed. The methods do not name the sequencing platform or mention unique molecular identifiers.

The sequencing input was distant non-tumor lung tissue. The rearranged segments are TRBV29-1 and TRBJ2-7; no D gene is confidently identified. The sequence derives from a man aged 55 to 70 with non-small cell lung cancer. CDR3 sequence: CSVEDLDEQYF. The sequenced DNA: TGCAGCGTTGAAGATCTGGACGAGCAGTACTTC.